The 4 T cell receptor beta chains given below trace back to one sample, sequenced in a study of cytotoxic CD8 clonotypes in ibrutinib-treated CLL. Profiling relied on immunoSEQ multiplex PCR, and the TCRdb table lists in-frame clones only, not all of them. In the table there are approximately 210,000 clones, over 60% of which are singletons. The specimen was PBMCs, collected after 24 months of ibrutinib treatment. The receptors shown here come from a human donor with chronic lymphocytic leukemia.

The V call is TRBV4-2, the J call TRBJ2-2; D gene uncertain. The germline V gene has CDR1 LGHNA and CDR2 YNFKEQ. CDR3 length: 13 residues. V shed 4 bases and J shed 8 bases, with 11 bases lying between them. CDR3 protein: CASSPPRRGELFF. CDR3 nucleotides: TGTGCCAGCAGCCCGCCCCGCAGAGGGGAGCTGTTTTTT.

This chain joins TRBV18 and TRBJ2-7; 8 nucleotides match TRBD2. V lost 2 bases, J lost 5 bases, and 8 bases stayed unmatched. CDR1 is KGHSH and CDR2 is LQKENI in the germline V gene. This CDR3 comprises 15 residues. The CDR3 region is CASSPVRGRNDEQYF. The CDR3 coding sequence is TGTGCCAGCTCACCAGTTCGCGGGAGGAACGACGAGCAGTACTTC.

This sequence joins TRBV4-3 and TRBJ2-7, with D unclear. V was clipped by 4 bases and J by 6 bases, with 13 bases between them. Germline V CDR1 and CDR2: LGHNA, YSLEER. There are 13 residues in the CDR3. The CDR3 protein is CASSRETFSEQYF. The CDR3 DNA sequence: TGCGCCAGCAGCCGAGAGACATTCTCCGAGCAGTACTTC.

The gene calls are TRBV20-1 and TRBJ2-3; D ambiguous. The CDR3 sequence is 11 residues long. Trimming stripped 3 bases from V and 7 bases from J, with 8 bases between. The V gene's germline CDR1 is DFQATT and CDR2 SNEGSKA (reference sequence). DNA of the CDR3: TGCAGTGCTAGTTTGACCTATACGCAGTATTTT. It translates to CSASLTYTQYF.